These T cell receptor beta chains were read from a single sample in a study of blood T cell repertoires in COVID-19. The data were produced by immunoSEQ multiplex PCR, yet TCRdb's version contains in-frame clones alone and is incomplete. The table includes about 300,000 clones, roughly 91% detected once. Sequenced sample: peripheral blood. These receptors all stem from a young woman with COVID-19, enrolled during active disease. The CDR3 runs from the conserved cysteine through the conserved F or W. D genes are given only for firm matches. Clone sizes are given selectively: once, few, many, or a class where the clone is expanded.

d_call: .
v_call: TRBV18
clone_size: .
cdr3_length: 13
j_call: TRBJ2-5
cdr3_nt: TGTGCCAGCTCCCCGGGACATCAAGAGACCCAGTACTTC
cdr3_aa: CASSPGHQETQYF

d_call: TRBD2
v_call: TRBV9
clone_size: .
cdr3_length: 15
j_call: TRBJ2-1
cdr3_nt: TGTGCCAGCAGCGCACTAGCGGGGGCCGACAATGAGCAGTTCTTC
cdr3_aa: CASSALAGADNEQFF

d_call: TRBD1
v_call: TRBV6-2/TRBV6-3
clone_size: .
cdr3_length: 16
j_call: TRBJ1-2
cdr3_nt: TGTGCCAGCAGCGGGACAGGTCGAGCGGTTACCTATGGCTACACCTTC
cdr3_aa: CASSGTGRAVTYGYTF

d_call: TRBD2
v_call: TRBV9
clone_size: .
cdr3_length: 17
j_call: TRBJ2-1
cdr3_nt: TGTGCCAGCAGCGTAGTGGGGACTAGCGGGCCCAACAATGAGCAGTTCTTC
cdr3_aa: CASSVVGTSGPNNEQFF

d_call: TRBD2
v_call: TRBV19
clone_size: .
cdr3_length: 15
j_call: TRBJ2-1
cdr3_nt: TGTGCCAGTAGTATGATAGCGGGGGGCCTAAATGAGCAGTTCTTC
cdr3_aa: CASSMIAGGLNEQFF

d_call: .
v_call: TRBV27
clone_size: .
cdr3_length: 18
j_call: TRBJ2-7
cdr3_nt: TGTGCCAGCAGTTTTAATTGGGGGGGACACGGAATAGTTCACGAGCAGTACTTC
cdr3_aa: CASSFNWGGHGIVHEQYF

d_call: TRBD2
v_call: TRBV9
clone_size: once
cdr3_length: 15
j_call: TRBJ2-7
cdr3_nt: TGTGCCAGCAGCGTAGATCCGGGGGGTGTCAACGAGCAGTACTTC
cdr3_aa: CASSVDPGGVNEQYF

d_call: TRBD1
v_call: TRBV19
clone_size: .
cdr3_length: 15
j_call: TRBJ1-2
cdr3_nt: TGTGCCAGTAGTCTCTTAACAGGGGTGGGCTATGGCTACACCTTC
cdr3_aa: CASSLLTGVGYGYTF

d_call: TRBD2
v_call: TRBV6-6
clone_size: .
cdr3_length: 14
j_call: TRBJ2-5
cdr3_nt: TGTGCCAGCAGGTCCTCAACTAGCGGCGTGACCCAGTACTTC
cdr3_aa: CASRSSTSGVTQYF

d_call: TRBD1
v_call: TRBV27
clone_size: .
cdr3_length: 14
j_call: TRBJ1-1
cdr3_nt: TGTGCCAGCAGTTTCGGAGGGGGCCGCACTGAAGCTTTCTTT
cdr3_aa: CASSFGGGRTEAFF

d_call: .
v_call: TRBV5-6
clone_size: once
cdr3_length: 14
j_call: TRBJ2-5
cdr3_nt: TGTGCCAGCAGCTTGTTTCCGGGTGTGGAGACCCAGTACTTC
cdr3_aa: CASSLFPGVETQYF

d_call: .
v_call: TRBV6-5
clone_size: few
cdr3_length: 12
j_call: TRBJ1-2
cdr3_nt: TGTGCCAGCAGACGGGACTTCTATGGCTACACCTTC
cdr3_aa: CASRRDFYGYTF

d_call: TRBD2
v_call: TRBV2
clone_size: .
cdr3_length: 16
j_call: TRBJ2-3
cdr3_nt: TGTGCCAGCAGTCTGACTAGCGGGGGGGCCTCAGATACGCAGTATTTT
cdr3_aa: CASSLTSGGASDTQYF

d_call: .
v_call: TRBV19
clone_size: once
cdr3_length: 15
j_call: TRBJ1-1
cdr3_nt: TGTGCCAGTAGTATAGATGGTGGACAGCGTCGTGGAGCTTTCTTT
cdr3_aa: CASSIDGGQRRGAFF

d_call: .
v_call: TRBV2
clone_size: .
cdr3_length: 13
j_call: TRBJ1-5
cdr3_nt: TGTGCCAGCAGTACAGTGGGTAATCAGCCCCAGCATTTT
cdr3_aa: CASSTVGNQPQHF

d_call: .
v_call: TRBV4-1
clone_size: .
cdr3_length: 17
j_call: TRBJ2-1
cdr3_nt: TGCGCCAGCAGCCAGGCATTCCTAGGTAGCACCTACAATGAGCAGTTCTTC
cdr3_aa: CASSQAFLGSTYNEQFF

d_call: .
v_call: TRBV20-1
clone_size: .
cdr3_length: 13
j_call: TRBJ1-5
cdr3_nt: TGCAGTGCTAGTGGACAGATTAATCAGCCCCAGCATTTT
cdr3_aa: CSASGQINQPQHF

d_call: .
v_call: TRBV27
clone_size: .
cdr3_length: 14
j_call: TRBJ1-6
cdr3_nt: TGTGCCAGCAGTTATAGACAGTATAATTCACCCCTCCACTTT
cdr3_aa: CASSYRQYNSPLHF

d_call: .
v_call: TRBV5-1
clone_size: .
cdr3_length: 16
j_call: TRBJ2-7
cdr3_nt: TGCGCCAGCAGCTTGGTCGCTCGGGGTATCTCCTACGAGCAGTACTTC
cdr3_aa: CASSLVARGISYEQYF

d_call: TRBD1
v_call: TRBV11-2
clone_size: .
cdr3_length: 13
j_call: TRBJ1-6
cdr3_nt: TGTGCCAGCAGCTTGGGACAGTATTCACCCCTCCACTTT
cdr3_aa: CASSLGQYSPLHF

d_call: .
v_call: TRBV7-9
clone_size: .
cdr3_length: 14
j_call: TRBJ1-1
cdr3_nt: TGTGCCAGCAGCCTAAGGGCAGGGATGAGTGAAGCTTTCTTT
cdr3_aa: CASSLRAGMSEAFF

d_call: .
v_call: TRBV30
clone_size: once
cdr3_length: 13
j_call: TRBJ1-5
cdr3_nt: TGTGCCTGGAGTAAGGAGGCGGATCAGCCCCAGCATTTT
cdr3_aa: CAWSKEADQPQHF

d_call: .
v_call: TRBV6-5
clone_size: .
cdr3_length: 12
j_call: TRBJ1-6
cdr3_nt: TGTGCCAGCAGTAAAATAAATTCACCCCTCCACTTT
cdr3_aa: CASSKINSPLHF

d_call: .
v_call: TRBV3-1/TRBV3-2
clone_size: few
cdr3_length: 15
j_call: TRBJ1-5
cdr3_nt: TGTGCCAGCAGCCAGTCCAGGGGATCCAATCAGCCCCAGCATTTT
cdr3_aa: CASSQSRGSNQPQHF

d_call: TRBD2
v_call: TRBV2
clone_size: .
cdr3_length: 16
j_call: TRBJ2-1
cdr3_nt: TGTGCCAGCAGTGAAATCGGCGGGGGGCCCTACAATGAGCAGTTCTTC
cdr3_aa: CASSEIGGGPYNEQFF

d_call: .
v_call: TRBV29-1
clone_size: .
cdr3_length: 14
j_call: TRBJ1-4
cdr3_nt: TGCAGCGTTGCCCCGGCAGGCCTTAATGAAAAACTGTTTTTT
cdr3_aa: CSVAPAGLNEKLFF

d_call: .
v_call: TRBV6-5
clone_size: .
cdr3_length: 15
j_call: TRBJ2-1
cdr3_nt: TGTGCCAGCATGACTTCAGGGGACTCCTACAATGAGCAGTTCTTC
cdr3_aa: CASMTSGDSYNEQFF

d_call: .
v_call: TRBV4-1
clone_size: few
cdr3_length: 18
j_call: TRBJ2-2
cdr3_nt: TGCGCCAGCAGCCAAGACCCTAGCACGGTGACGAACACCGGGGAGCTGTTTTTT
cdr3_aa: CASSQDPSTVTNTGELFF

d_call: .
v_call: TRBV19
clone_size: .
cdr3_length: 14
j_call: TRBJ1-1
cdr3_nt: TGTGCCAGTAGTATCGGAGTCCCGAACACTGAAGCTTTCTTT
cdr3_aa: CASSIGVPNTEAFF

d_call: TRBD1
v_call: TRBV4-2
clone_size: .
cdr3_length: 17
j_call: TRBJ1-2
cdr3_nt: TGTGCCAGCAGCTCTGAGCCCGGGACAGGGGCCACCGGTGGCTACACCTTC
cdr3_aa: CASSSEPGTGATGGYTF

d_call: TRBD1
v_call: TRBV7-3
clone_size: few
cdr3_length: 14
j_call: TRBJ2-3
cdr3_nt: TGTGCCAGCAGCTTGGACAGGTTGACAGATACGCAGTATTTT
cdr3_aa: CASSLDRLTDTQYF

d_call: TRBD1
v_call: TRBV4-1
clone_size: .
cdr3_length: 15
j_call: TRBJ1-5
cdr3_nt: TGCGCCAGCAGCCAGCGCAGGGGGCTGGATCAGCCCCAGCATTTT
cdr3_aa: CASSQRRGLDQPQHF

d_call: .
v_call: TRBV5-4
clone_size: .
cdr3_length: 12
j_call: TRBJ2-1
cdr3_nt: TGTGCCAGCAGCTCGACGGGGAATGAGCAGTTCTTC
cdr3_aa: CASSSTGNEQFF

d_call: TRBD1
v_call: TRBV28
clone_size: .
cdr3_length: 15
j_call: TRBJ1-5
cdr3_nt: TGTGCCAGCAGTCCTAGACAGGGACGGGTTCAGCCCCAGCATTTT
cdr3_aa: CASSPRQGRVQPQHF

d_call: .
v_call: TRBV2
clone_size: .
cdr3_length: 15
j_call: TRBJ1-2
cdr3_nt: TGTGCCAGCAGCTCTGACGGAGAAGCTAACTATGGCTACACCTTC
cdr3_aa: CASSSDGEANYGYTF

d_call: .
v_call: TRBV28
clone_size: .
cdr3_length: 14
j_call: TRBJ1-1
cdr3_nt: TGTGCCAGCAGTTGGAGGGGCGGTTCCCTTGAAGCTTTCTTT
cdr3_aa: CASSWRGGSLEAFF

d_call: TRBD2
v_call: TRBV9
clone_size: .
cdr3_length: 15
j_call: TRBJ2-5
cdr3_nt: TGTGCCAGCAGCGTTAGCGGGGGGAGTGCAGAGACCCAGTACTTC
cdr3_aa: CASSVSGGSAETQYF

d_call: TRBD2
v_call: TRBV7-2
clone_size: .
cdr3_length: 19
j_call: TRBJ2-2
cdr3_nt: TGTGCCAGCAGCTCACGACTAGCGGGGGGGATAATGAACACCGGGGAGCTGTTTTTT
cdr3_aa: CASSSRLAGGIMNTGELFF

d_call: .
v_call: TRBV2
clone_size: .
cdr3_length: 13
j_call: TRBJ1-5
cdr3_nt: TGTGCCAGCAGTGAAGAGGGGGATCAGCCCCAGCATTTT
cdr3_aa: CASSEEGDQPQHF

d_call: TRBD1
v_call: TRBV6-5
clone_size: .
cdr3_length: 14
j_call: TRBJ1-6
cdr3_nt: TGTGCCAGCAGTCACAGGGGGAGTCATTCACCCCTCCACTTT
cdr3_aa: CASSHRGSHSPLHF

d_call: TRBD1
v_call: TRBV25-1
clone_size: .
cdr3_length: 14
j_call: TRBJ1-1
cdr3_nt: TGTGCCAGCAGTGTTGGACAGGGAAGCACTGAAGCTTTCTTT
cdr3_aa: CASSVGQGSTEAFF

d_call: .
v_call: TRBV29-1
clone_size: .
cdr3_length: 12
j_call: TRBJ2-3
cdr3_nt: TGCAGCGTTAAGACTGTTGTACATACGCAGTATTTT
cdr3_aa: CSVKTVVHTQYF

d_call: TRBD1
v_call: TRBV14
clone_size: .
cdr3_length: 15
j_call: TRBJ1-1
cdr3_nt: TGTGCCAGCAGCCGGAGGGACAGCCTGAACACTGAAGCTTTCTTT
cdr3_aa: CASSRRDSLNTEAFF

d_call: TRBD1
v_call: TRBV27
clone_size: .
cdr3_length: 16
j_call: TRBJ1-1
cdr3_nt: TGTGCCAGCAGTGGCCTGGGACAGAGAATGAACACTGAAGCTTTCTTT
cdr3_aa: CASSGLGQRMNTEAFF

d_call: TRBD1
v_call: TRBV7-2
clone_size: .
cdr3_length: 17
j_call: TRBJ2-3
cdr3_nt: TGTGCCAGCAGCTTTGAAGGGACAGTCACTAGCACAGATACGCAGTATTTT
cdr3_aa: CASSFEGTVTSTDTQYF

d_call: .
v_call: TRBV4-1
clone_size: .
cdr3_length: 12
j_call: TRBJ2-3
cdr3_nt: TGCGCCAGCAGCCTTAGGAGGGATACGCAGTATTTT
cdr3_aa: CASSLRRDTQYF

d_call: .
v_call: TRBV4-3
clone_size: .
cdr3_length: 14
j_call: TRBJ1-4
cdr3_nt: TGCGCCAGCAGCCAACTAGCAACTAATGAAAAACTGTTTTTT
cdr3_aa: CASSQLATNEKLFF

d_call: .
v_call: TRBV5-6
clone_size: .
cdr3_length: 16
j_call: TRBJ2-3
cdr3_nt: TGTGCCAGCAGCTTTTGGACCACAAGCGGGACAGATACGCAGTATTTT
cdr3_aa: CASSFWTTSGTDTQYF

d_call: .
v_call: TRBV9
clone_size: .
cdr3_length: 14
j_call: TRBJ1-2
cdr3_nt: TGTGCCAGCAGCCCTAGGCACACCTTCTATGGCTACACCTTC
cdr3_aa: CASSPRHTFYGYTF

d_call: .
v_call: TRBV5-4
clone_size: once
cdr3_length: 14
j_call: TRBJ1-2
cdr3_nt: TGTGCCAGCAGCAATGACAGCCGCCACTATGGCTACACCTTC
cdr3_aa: CASSNDSRHYGYTF

d_call: TRBD1
v_call: TRBV10-3
clone_size: .
cdr3_length: 15
j_call: TRBJ1-2
cdr3_nt: TGTGCCATCAGCCGCGTGGGACAGGGGCGGCGTGGCTACACCTTC
cdr3_aa: CAISRVGQGRRGYTF

d_call: .
v_call: TRBV28
clone_size: .
cdr3_length: 16
j_call: TRBJ1-1
cdr3_nt: TGTGCCAGCAGTTTCTTCTATACAGGGATGAACACTGAAGCTTTCTTT
cdr3_aa: CASSFFYTGMNTEAFF

d_call: .
v_call: TRBV2
clone_size: .
cdr3_length: 14
j_call: TRBJ1-3
cdr3_nt: TGTGCCAGCAGCCCCTCGGGGTTTGTGGACACCATATATTTT
cdr3_aa: CASSPSGFVDTIYF

d_call: .
v_call: TRBV21-1
clone_size: .
cdr3_length: 16
j_call: TRBJ2-1
cdr3_nt: TGTGCCAGCAGCAAAGTTGACAAGAGCTCCTACAATGAGCAGTTCTTC
cdr3_aa: CASSKVDKSSYNEQFF

d_call: TRBD1
v_call: TRBV5-4
clone_size: .
cdr3_length: 16
j_call: TRBJ2-3
cdr3_nt: TGTGCCAGCAGTTCCCCCCCGGGACAGAGCACAGATACGCAGTATTTT
cdr3_aa: CASSSPPGQSTDTQYF